The 5 T cell receptor beta chains below were found in one sample sequenced in a study of OX40 agonist ivuxolimab in advanced cancers. The method was immunoSEQ multiplex PCR; TCRdb's version includes in-frame clones alone and lacks a portion of them. Seen here are roughly 80,000 clones, around 89% observed once, and the top ten hold around 0.4%. The specimen was CD4+ or CD8+ T cells sorted from blood, collected in a trial of the OX40 agonist ivuxolimab. The receptors derive from an adult with an advanced solid tumor such as melanoma, head and neck, liver or kidney cancer.

The V and J genes are TRBV18 and TRBJ2-1, with no clear D. Between the trimmed V and J ends, which lost 0 bases and 9 bases, there was a span of 9 bases. CDR3 size: 13 residues. CDR1 is KGHSH and CDR2 is LQKENI in the germline V gene. CDR3 protein: CASSPPVRSEQFF. As DNA, the CDR3 is TGTGCCAGCTCACCACCGGTTAGGAGTGAGCAGTTCTTC.

This clone was seen just once. The rearrangement joins TRBV5-6 to TRBJ2-6, with D perhaps TRBD1 (5 bases). The germline V and J ends were trimmed by 1 base and 1 base, with 12 bases remaining between them. The germline gives CDR1 SGHDT, CDR2 YYEEEE. The CDR3 consists of 17 residues. CDR3 region: CASSLRAGLSGANVLTF. The CDR3, as DNA: TGTGCCAGCAGCTTGAGGGCAGGGCTATCTGGGGCCAACGTCCTGACTTTC. The full variable domain, completed using reference TRBV5-6 and TRBJ2-6, is DAGVTQSPTHLIKTRGQQVTLRCSPKSGHDTVSWYQQALGQGPQFIFQYYEEEERQRGNFPDRFSGHQFPNYSSELNVNALLLGDSALYLCASSLRAGLSGANVLTFGAGSRLTVL.

The chain is built from TRBV6-5 and TRBJ1-5; perhaps TRBD1 as D (6 bases). V lost 6 bases, J lost 4 bases, and 16 bases lay in between. Germline assignment: CDR1 MNHEY and CDR2 SVGAGI. The CDR3 loop spans 15 amino acids. For the CDR3, the DNA is TGTGCCAGCAGACGAGACAGGAGCGTTAATCAGCCCCAGCATTTT. Protein product: CASRRDRSVNQPQHF.

The V gene is TRBV30, the J gene TRBJ2-5; tentatively, D is TRBD1 or TRBD2 (5 bases each). V was cut by 0 bases and J by 1 base, with 9 bases left in between. Germline CDR1 reads GTSNPN; CDR2 reads SVGIG (reference sequence). This CDR3 is 14 amino acids long. CDR3: CAWSVLGVQETQYF. CDR3 nucleotides: TGTGCCTGGAGTGTACTGGGGGTCCAAGAGACCCAGTACTTC.

The chain uses TRBV7-2 and TRBJ2-1, with 11 positions matching TRBD2. V was clipped by 2 bases and J by 0 bases; unmatched bases: 3. Germline V CDR1 and CDR2: SGHTA, FQGNSA. The CDR3 runs 17 residues. CDR3 amino acids: CASSLSSGGSSYNEQFF. CDR3 bases: TGTGCCAGCAGCTTATCTAGCGGGGGGAGCTCCTACAATGAGCAGTTCTTC. The entire variable domain, with the rest obtained from reference TRBV7-2 and TRBJ2-1, is as follows: GAGVSQSPSNKVTEKGKDVELRCDPISGHTALYWYRQSLGQGLEFLIYFQGNSAPDKSGLPSDRFSAERTGGSVSTLTIQRTQQEDSAVYLCASSLSSGGSSYNEQFFGPGTRLTVL.